This T cell receptor beta chain derives from a study of blood T cells in healthy people across ages (dated by TCRdb to between 2015 and 2016). Looking at the study overall: In model experiments, template switching captured roughly one uniquely barcoded TCR beta cDNA molecule for every two T cells. Using deep sequencing normalized with unique cDNA molecular identifiers, the study measured how TCR beta repertoire diversity changes with age. The donors were divided into four age groups: young (average around 17 years), middle-aged (about 40), aged (roughly 66) and long-lived (roughly 88). To avoid experimental bias, donors of different ages were spread randomly across the sequencing lanes. Two additional independent replicas of 1 million unique cDNA reads from the same blood draw were analyzed for two donors (one aged 18 to 29 and one aged 80 or older).

The roughly 42 donors, aged about 6 to 90 years, were systemically healthy Caucasian individuals from Russia. Around 9.8 milliliters of peripheral blood were collected from each donor into EDTA-treated Vacutainer tubes. Ficoll-Paque density-gradient centrifugation was used to isolate PBMCs, with at least 6 million obtained per sample. Total RNA, at least 6 micrograms per sample, was extracted from PBMCs with Trizol reagent. The percentages of naive CD45RAhigh/CD27high T cells were determined by flow cytometry on a PBMC aliquot from every donor. Study-level results and caveats: Compared with the aged group, more naive CD4+ T cells, fewer expanded clones and increased TCR diversity were shown by the long-lived group, suggesting age selection. A strong correlation was found between observed TCR beta diversity and the percentage of naive T cells measured by flow cytometry. Conclusive comparison of naive and antigen-experienced compartments was prevented by the profiling of bulk unsorted PBMCs. Observed TCR beta diversity per million T cells fell roughly linearly with age, and a significant reduction was already apparent by age around 40. The CMV infection status of donors was not known, potentially confounding age-related changes in expanded clonotypes. Total diversity estimates from one million sequenced T cells were considered lower bounds and underestimates.

Library preparation used 5' RACE. A second PCR of roughly 6 to 12 cycles was performed with a sample-barcoded 5' primer and a J-beta primer mix. A template-switch 5' adaptor carrying 12 random nucleotides introduced a unique molecular identifier onto each TCR beta cDNA molecule. Each sample yielded at least 2.5 million CDR3-containing paired-end reads. The Mint cDNA synthesis kit, primed by a TRBC-specific oligonucleotide, was used to synthesize first-strand cDNA from all RNA. After uracil-DNA glycosylase treatment, a first 18-cycle PCR used universal primers M1SS and BC2_uni_R on all cDNA. As for how the authors treated the data: Normalization of each sample was performed by random selection of 1 million high-quality reads, each carrying a distinct molecular identifier. Instead of being binned into consensus sequences, reads that shared molecular identifiers were thrown out. MiTCR, set to a Q25 quality threshold and the strictest error-elimination algorithm, was used for CDR3 identification, clonotype clustering and error correction. A nonparametric unseen species model with Euler transformation was used to estimate a lower bound on total TCR beta diversity. TCRdb reanalyzed the raw reads on its own, using fastp at Q25 for trimming and MiXCR for clone calling, and kept in-frame beta chains. Records with the same CDR3 protein are collapsed into one entry carrying the most frequent genes and DNA. TCRdb's processing, not the authors' own work, is the source of the V and J calls. For this sample the table gives around 1,900,000 distinct CDR3 sequences, of which roughly two fifths were detected only once. Jointly, the top ten make up under 30% of the sample.

This clonotype was counted between two and nine times. Its antigen specificity is not known. No per-base quality is available; no much larger clone lies one base away. The CDR3 runs 16 residues from the cysteine to the phenylalanine. The sequence is cut down to CDR3 DNA, 48 bases in frame from base 1. Per the germline V gene, MDHEN is the CDR1 and SYDVKM is the CDR2. This TCR was sampled from a human donor in good health. The chain couples TRBV28 to TRBJ2-4, with TRBD1 tentatively as D gene (5 bases match). The tail of the sequence fits TRBJ2-7 better, so the J call may be wrong. Sequenced material: blood. CDR3 reads: CASTSFRQGSLYEQYF. At the DNA level, the sequence is TGTGCCAGCACTTCCTTCCGGCAGGGAAGTCTCTACGAGCAGTACTTC.